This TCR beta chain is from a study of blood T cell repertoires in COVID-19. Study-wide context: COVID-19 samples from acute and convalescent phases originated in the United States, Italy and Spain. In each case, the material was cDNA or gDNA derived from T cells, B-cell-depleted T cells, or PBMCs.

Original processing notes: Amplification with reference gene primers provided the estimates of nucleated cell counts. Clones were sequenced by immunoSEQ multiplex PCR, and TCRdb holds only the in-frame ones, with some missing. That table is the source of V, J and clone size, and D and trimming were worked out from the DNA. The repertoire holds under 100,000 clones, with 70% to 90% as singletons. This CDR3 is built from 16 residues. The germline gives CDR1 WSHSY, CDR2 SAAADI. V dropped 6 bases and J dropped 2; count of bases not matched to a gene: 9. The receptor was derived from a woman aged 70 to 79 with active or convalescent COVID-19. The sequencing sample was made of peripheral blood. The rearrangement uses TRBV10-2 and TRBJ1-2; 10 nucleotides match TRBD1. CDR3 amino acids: CASSDLKTGGNYGYTF. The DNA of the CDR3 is TGCGCCAGCAGCGACCTTAAGACAGGGGGCAACTATGGCTACACCTTC.